This entry describes one T cell receptor (beta chain). Its antigen remains unidentified. Additional DNA sequences in this sample encode the identical CDR3. Vbeta (60) and Jbeta (13) primers were used in the PCR. The data were produced by immunoSEQ multiplex PCR, yet TCRdb's version contains in-frame clones alone and is incomplete. The data show roughly 120,000 clones, approximately 70% seen once. The record originates from a study of cytomegalovirus exposure and HLA in healthy donors. General study results and limits: Most TCR sequences were uncommon, yet certain public TCRs appeared in many donors. A later analysis found most CMV-associated TCR beta chains apparently HLA-restricted.

Germline values: CDR1 LNHDA, CDR2 SQIVND (reference sequence). Trimming removed 3 bases from V and 1 base from J; junction bases left unmatched: 0. This CDR3 spans 14 amino acids. Sequencing was performed on PBMCs. This receptor was obtained from a man aged 25-45 years in good health and CMV-seropositive. The V call is TRBV19, the J call TRBJ2-1; TRBD2 agrees at 7 bases. CDR3 amino acids: CASSMGGSYNEQFF. CDR3 DNA: TGTGCCAGTAGTATGGGGGGGTCCTACAATGAGCAGTTCTTC.